This entry describes one T cell receptor beta chain. Its cognate antigen is unknown. Together with a sample-barcoded 5' primer, a J-beta primer mix was included in a second PCR lasting about 7 to 11 cycles. In TCRdb, the 5' RACE reads were re-called with MiXCR into one record per CDR3 protein. The sample has 540,000 or so distinct CDR3 sequences; less than 25% are singletons. This sample stems from a study of blood T cells in healthy people across ages. General observations from the study: More naive CD4+ cells and higher diversity marked long-lived donors relative to aged donors.

This CDR3 comprises 13 residues. Per germline, CDR1 DFQATT and CDR2 SNEGSKA (reference sequence). These data also formed part of another study, on T cells of mothers and their children. As reported in that work: It was related mother-child pairs that showed slightly higher overlap than unrelated pairs, without reaching significance.

This TCR derives from a boy aged 5-17 years in good health. The specimen sequenced was blood. The V call is TRBV20-1, the J call TRBJ2-5, with a possible D match to TRBD1 (5 bases). The end of the DNA is better explained by TRBJ2-7, so the J call may be wrong. The CDR3, as DNA: TGCAGTGCTAGCGAGACAGACTCCTACGAGCAGTACTTC. Its protein is CSASETDSYEQYF.